Here is one T cell receptor beta chain with its context. Its antigen remains unknown. CD45RO-negative cells were positively selected for CCR7, leaving out terminally differentiated effector memory CD45RA+ cells. Sequencing used immunoSEQ multiplex PCR; TCRdb keeps in-frame clones, though not all of them. The sample consists of some 2,100,000 clones, roughly 91% of them appearing once. This specimen comes from a study of shared clonotypes between healthy human individuals. Study-wide points: Among donors, the sharing of clonotypes was expected to be influenced by sequencing depth. In contrast to clonotypes shared by all four donors, non-shared clonotypes had lower generation probabilities. Across subsets, estimated richness was generally greater for naive than for memory populations.

The germline CDR1 and CDR2 sequences are MNHEY and SMNVEV (reference sequence). V lost 6 bases, J lost 1 base, and 13 bases lay in between. This CDR3 spans 16 amino acids. The TCR comes from a man aged 18-30 years in good health. Some clones in this sample may be carry-over from other donors' samples. Sequenced sample: naive CD8+ T cells from PBMCs. The gene calls are TRBV27 and TRBJ2-6; tentative D call: TRBD1 (6 bases). Here the CDR3 reads CASRQGPGSGANVLTF. DNA for the CDR3: TGTGCCAGCAGGCAGGGGCCTGGGTCTGGGGCCAACGTCCTGACTTTC.